This T cell receptor beta chain was identified during a study of T cell repertoires in ileal Crohn's disease. The data were produced by immunoSEQ multiplex PCR, yet TCRdb's version contains in-frame clones alone and is incomplete. Among around 4,000 clones listed, 85% were seen once. Time point denoted: neoterminal ileum biopsy at postoperative endoscopy, about 6 months after surgery. Germline V lookup: CDR1 LGHNA, CDR2 YNFKEQ. Trimming took 0 bases from V and 5 from J, leaving 13 bases between them. The CDR3 has 15 amino acids. This clone was detected once. This chain uses TRBV4-2 with TRBJ2-5, with D perhaps matching TRBD2 (5 bases). Sequenced: ileal tissue. This clonotype was obtained from an adult with Crohn's disease. For the CDR3, the DNA is TGTGCCAGCAGCCAAGAGCTAGGGCGCGGGGAGACCCAGTACTTC. Its protein product is CASSQELGRGETQYF.